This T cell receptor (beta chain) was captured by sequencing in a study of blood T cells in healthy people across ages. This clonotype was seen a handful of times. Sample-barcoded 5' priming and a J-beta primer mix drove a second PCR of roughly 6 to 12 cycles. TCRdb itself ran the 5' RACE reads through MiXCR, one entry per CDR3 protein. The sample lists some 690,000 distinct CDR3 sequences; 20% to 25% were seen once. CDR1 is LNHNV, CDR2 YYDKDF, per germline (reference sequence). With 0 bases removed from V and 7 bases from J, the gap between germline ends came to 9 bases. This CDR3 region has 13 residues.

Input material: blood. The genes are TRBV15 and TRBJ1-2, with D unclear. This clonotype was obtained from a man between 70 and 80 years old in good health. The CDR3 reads CATSRDNFGGYTF. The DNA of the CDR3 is TGTGCCACCAGCAGAGACAATTTCGGTGGCTACACCTTC. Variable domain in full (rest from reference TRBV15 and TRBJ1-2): DAMVIQNPRYQVTQFGKPVTLSCSQTLNHNVMYWYQQKSSQAPKLLFHYYDKDFNNEADTPDNFQSRRPNTSFCFLDIRSPGLGDTAMYLCATSRDNFGGYTFGSGTRLTVV.